This T cell receptor beta chain was sequenced in a study of response to subunit inactivated influenza vaccine. MiXCR, applied by TCRdb to the RT-PCR reads, yields one record per CDR3 protein. The table has roughly 500,000 distinct CDR3 sequences, more than 15% seen once. Study-wide findings and caveats: Each seasonal influenza vaccination, the authors suggested, recruits few new T cells.

As for this clonotype: Its antigen is as yet unknown.

Germline V gene sequence: CDR1 SNHLY, CDR2 FYNNEI. The CDR3 length is 10 residues. Trimming stripped 8 bases from V and 6 bases from J, with 6 bases between. The clonotype originates from a man aged 50 to 69 who received an inactivated influenza vaccine. The chain recombines TRBV2 with TRBJ2-3, with D possibly being TRBD1 (5 bases). The source was CD4+ T cells sorted from PBMCs, collected less than 30 months after vaccination. The CDR3 loop is CASHRDTQYF. The CDR3 coding sequence is TGTGCCAGCCACAGGGATACGCAGTATTTT. The full variable domain, rest sourced from reference TRBV2 and TRBJ2-3, is EPEVTQTPSHQVTQMGQEVILRCVPISNHLYFYWYRQILGQKVEFLVSFYNNEISEKSEIFDDQFSVERPDGSNFTLKIRSTKLEDSAMYFCASHRDTQYFGPGTRLTVL.